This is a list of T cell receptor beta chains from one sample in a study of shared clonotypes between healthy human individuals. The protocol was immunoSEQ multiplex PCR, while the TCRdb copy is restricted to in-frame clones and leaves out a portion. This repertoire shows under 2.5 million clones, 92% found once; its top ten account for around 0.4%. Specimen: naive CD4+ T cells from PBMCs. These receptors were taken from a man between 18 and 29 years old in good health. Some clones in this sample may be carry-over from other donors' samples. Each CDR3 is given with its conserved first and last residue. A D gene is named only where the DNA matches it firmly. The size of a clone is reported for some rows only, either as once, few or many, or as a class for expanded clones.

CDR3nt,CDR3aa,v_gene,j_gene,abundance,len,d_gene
TGTGCCAGCAGTTTTTTAGGGGGCGGTAACTATGGCTACACCTTC,CASSFLGGGNYGYTF,TRBV27,TRBJ1-2,NA,15,TRBD1
TGTGCCAGCAGCTTGGTAGGGGGATCGACTAATGAAAAACTGTTTTTT,CASSLVGGSTNEKLFF,TRBV5-5,TRBJ1-4,few,16,NA
TGTGCCTGGGGGGACAGGGGACAGCCCCAGCATTTT,CAWGDRGQPQHF,TRBV30,TRBJ1-5,NA,12,TRBD1
TGTGCCAGCAGTTCAGGACTAGCGGGCCGAGAAGAGACCCAGTACTTC,CASSSGLAGREETQYF,TRBV11-3,TRBJ2-5,once,16,TRBD2
TGTGCCAGCAGCCTTCATACCTGCAATCAGCCCCAGCATTTT,CASSLHTCNQPQHF,TRBV7-7,TRBJ1-5,NA,14,NA
TGTGCCAGCAGCCCGGGGGGCACGGGAGCCACCGGGGAGCTGTTTTTT,CASSPGGTGATGELFF,TRBV5-4,TRBJ2-2,NA,16,NA
TGTGCCAGCAGCCCACCCGGGACAGTGGCCAATGGCTACACCTTC,CASSPPGTVANGYTF,TRBV28,TRBJ1-2,once,15,TRBD1
TGTGCCAGCAGTCCACCGACCGTTGGCTACACCTTC,CASSPPTVGYTF,TRBV6-6,TRBJ1-2,NA,12,NA
TGTGCCAGCAGCTTAACCGACAGGGAAAGAGGGGAGCTGTTTTTT,CASSLTDRERGELFF,TRBV7-9,TRBJ2-2,NA,15,TRBD1
TGTGCCAGCAGTTACCTGGGACAGGGAACCTATGGCTACACCTTC,CASSYLGQGTYGYTF,TRBV6-5,TRBJ1-2,NA,15,TRBD1
TGTGCCAGCAGCCAAGGTCCGGGAGCAGGCACAGATACGCAGTATTTT,CASSQGPGAGTDTQYF,TRBV14,TRBJ2-3,once,16,NA
TGTGCCAGCAGTTTAGTGGCGATCGGCGAGACCCAGTACTTC,CASSLVAIGETQYF,TRBV28,TRBJ2-5,NA,14,NA
TGTGCCAGCAGCGTACCAAGTAGCGACTTCTCCTACAATGAGCAGTTCTTC,CASSVPSSDFSYNEQFF,TRBV9,TRBJ2-1,NA,17,NA
TGTGCCAGCAGTGGACGACAGCTTGCTAATGAAAAACTGTTTTTT,CASSGRQLANEKLFF,TRBV6-1,TRBJ1-4,NA,15,NA
TGTGCCAGCAGCCCGGGGCTCACAGGGAGAGAGACCCAGTACTTC,CASSPGLTGRETQYF,TRBV11-3,TRBJ2-5,NA,15,NA
TGTGCCAGCAGCTCCCGACTAGCGGGGAGCACAGATACGCAGTATTTT,CASSSRLAGSTDTQYF,TRBV5-4,TRBJ2-3,NA,16,TRBD2
TGTGCCAGCAGCTTAGTCGCGACTAGCGGGAACGAGCAGTACTTC,CASSLVATSGNEQYF,TRBV7-2,TRBJ2-7,NA,15,TRBD2
TGTGCCAGCAACCAGGACTCGAGCTCCTACAATGAGCAGTTCTTC,CASNQDSSSYNEQFF,TRBV7-6,TRBJ2-1,NA,15,NA
TGTGCCAGCAGCCGATCATCAAGCACAGATACGCAGTATTTT,CASSRSSSTDTQYF,TRBV5-6,TRBJ2-3,NA,14,NA
TGTGCCAGCAGCTTAAGCAGGGGAAGTGAGACCCAGTACTTC,CASSLSRGSETQYF,TRBV7-3,TRBJ2-5,once,14,NA
TGTGCCAGCAGCCGAGGATCAAGGGGGGGACTCGTCTACAATGAGCAGTTCTTC,CASSRGSRGGLVYNEQFF,TRBV9,TRBJ2-1,NA,18,NA
TGCAGCGTGCGGACCTTTCTGAACACTGAAGCTTTCTTT,CSVRTFLNTEAFF,TRBV29-1,TRBJ1-1,few,13,NA
TGTGCCAGCTCACCAAACATGGCTGCGGGATCCACCGGGGAGCTGTTTTTT,CASSPNMAAGSTGELFF,TRBV18,TRBJ2-2,once,17,NA
TGTGCCAGCAGCCACCGGGCAGACTCCCACAATGAGCAGTTCTTC,CASSHRADSHNEQFF,TRBV5-4,TRBJ2-1,NA,15,NA
TGTGCCAGCAGCTTCGGGACAGGGGGCGGCGATGAGCAGTTCTTC,CASSFGTGGGDEQFF,TRBV7-9,TRBJ2-1,NA,15,TRBD1
TGCGCCAGCAGCTTGGGGTGGGGTCGCCAAGAGACCCAGTACTTC,CASSLGWGRQETQYF,TRBV5-1,TRBJ2-5,once,15,NA
TGTGCCAGCAGCTCCCGACTGGTAGCGTTGTCCTACAATGAGCAGTTCTTC,CASSSRLVALSYNEQFF,TRBV9,TRBJ2-1,NA,17,NA
TGTGCCAGCAGCCCGTCGACAGGGTTGGCAGATACGCAGTATTTT,CASSPSTGLADTQYF,TRBV7-8,TRBJ2-3,NA,15,TRBD1
TGCGCCAGCAGTGAGTCGGCAGGACGGGGGACCCAGTACTTC,CASSESAGRGTQYF,TRBV10-1,TRBJ2-5,once,14,NA
TGTGCCTGGAGTGTAAGGGTAGTAGGGCAGCCCCAGCATTTT,CAWSVRVVGQPQHF,TRBV30,TRBJ1-5,NA,14,NA
TGCGCCAGCAGCACAGAGCGGGTTGGGGGCACAGATACGCAGTATTTT,CASSTERVGGTDTQYF,TRBV5-1,TRBJ2-3,NA,16,NA
TGTGCCAGCAGCGCACAGAGCTCCTACGAGCAGTACTTC,CASSAQSSYEQYF,TRBV5-4,TRBJ2-7,NA,13,NA
TGTGCCACCAGCAGCCCCCTAGGAGGGAATGAGCAGTTCTTC,CATSSPLGGNEQFF,TRBV15,TRBJ2-1,NA,14,NA
TGTGCCAGCAGCCCACGCGGGCAAGCATATTCGGCGCGGGAAAAACTGTTTTTT,CASSPRGQAYSAREKLFF,TRBV7-8,TRBJ1-4,NA,18,NA
TGCGCCAGCAGCTTGGTTTCGGGTGGCAGGGGAGAAAAACTGTTTTTT,CASSLVSGGRGEKLFF,TRBV5-1,TRBJ1-4,NA,16,NA
TGCGCCAGCAGCTCTGACCGTCTGAGCTCCTACGAGCAGTACTTC,CASSSDRLSSYEQYF,TRBV5-1,TRBJ2-7,NA,15,NA
TGTGCCAGCGCTATTAGCAGGGGGCGGATGAACACTGAAGCTTTCTTT,CASAISRGRMNTEAFF,TRBV28,TRBJ1-1,once,16,TRBD1
TGTGCCAGCAGCTTAATGACTAGCGGGAGAGGGACGGCCGGGGAGCTGTTTTTT,CASSLMTSGRGTAGELFF,TRBV7-7,TRBJ2-2,NA,18,TRBD2
TGTGCCAGCAGCTTGAAGGGACAGGCTGAAAAACTGTTTTTT,CASSLKGQAEKLFF,TRBV5-4,TRBJ1-4,NA,14,TRBD1
TGTGCCAGCAGTTTAAGGGCAGGGAACACTGAAGCTTTCTTT,CASSLRAGNTEAFF,TRBV28,TRBJ1-1,NA,14,NA
TGTGCCAGTTCGACAGGAGGTTCTGTAGGGGCCAACGTCCTGACTTTC,CASSTGGSVGANVLTF,TRBV2,TRBJ2-6,NA,16,NA
TGTGCCTGGATGGCGGGCGGTCTAGCCAAAAACATTCAGTACTTC,CAWMAGGLAKNIQYF,TRBV30,TRBJ2-4,NA,15,NA
TGTGCCAGCAGTGAAAGGGGGAGGAGAACTGGAAACACCATATATTTT,CASSERGRRTGNTIYF,TRBV2,TRBJ1-3,NA,16,NA
TGTGCCAGCAGCTTAGATACCGGGACTAGAGCCTACGAGCAGTACTTC,CASSLDTGTRAYEQYF,TRBV7-2,TRBJ2-7,NA,16,TRBD2
TGTGCCAGCAGTTCCTTCGGGGTCGCCCCCTTAGGTGGCTACACCTTC,CASSSFGVAPLGGYTF,TRBV27,TRBJ1-2,NA,16,NA
TGTGCCAGCAGCGTACAGGGAGTTAGTGCTGAAGCTTTCTTT,CASSVQGVSAEAFF,TRBV5-4,TRBJ1-1,NA,14,NA
TGTGCCAGCACCTCTGCTTCGACAAGGAATGAAAAACTGTTTTTT,CASTSASTRNEKLFF,TRBV6-1,TRBJ1-4,NA,15,NA